The clone carrying this T cell receptor (beta chain) was seen only a few times. Here immunoSEQ multiplex PCR was the method, and the copy in TCRdb shows in-frame clones only, minus some. In the table there are a few hundred thousand clones, approximately 80% of which are singletons. These data originate in a study of blood T cell repertoires in COVID-19. Study background: T cells, B-cell-depleted T cells, or PBMCs supplied cDNA or gDNA.

CDR3 length equals 16 residues. The V gene's germline CDR1 is LGHNA and CDR2 YNFKEQ. V dropped 4 bases and J dropped 8 bases, with 23 bases sitting between them. The origin of this receptor is a human donor in a cohort sampled during active COVID-19. The chain joins TRBV4-2 to TRBJ1-2; D not certain. The specimen was peripheral blood. The CDR3 DNA sequence: TGTGCCAGCAGCCCGGAGGAAGGTCGCAGGCAGAAAGGCTACACCTTC. This gives the protein CASSPEEGRRQKGYTF.